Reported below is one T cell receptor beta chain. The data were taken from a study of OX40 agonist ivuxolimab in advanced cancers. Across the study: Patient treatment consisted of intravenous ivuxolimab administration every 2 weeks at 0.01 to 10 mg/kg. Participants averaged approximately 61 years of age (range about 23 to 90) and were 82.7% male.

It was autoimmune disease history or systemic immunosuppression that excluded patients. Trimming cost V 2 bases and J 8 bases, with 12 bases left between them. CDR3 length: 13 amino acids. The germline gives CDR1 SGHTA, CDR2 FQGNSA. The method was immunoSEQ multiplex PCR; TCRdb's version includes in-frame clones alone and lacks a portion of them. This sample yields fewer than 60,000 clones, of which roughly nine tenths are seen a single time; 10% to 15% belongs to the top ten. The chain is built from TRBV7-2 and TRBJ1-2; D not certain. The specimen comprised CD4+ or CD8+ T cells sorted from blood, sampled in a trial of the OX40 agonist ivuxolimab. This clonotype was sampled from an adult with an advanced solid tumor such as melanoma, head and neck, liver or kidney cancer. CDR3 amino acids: CASSLPVFLGYTF. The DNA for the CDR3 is TGTGCCAGCAGCTTACCAGTCTTTTTAGGCTACACCTTC.